This paragraph reports one T cell receptor (beta chain). Its antigen has not been determined. Qualities for individual bases were not recorded, and no much larger clone is one base off. TCRbeta CDR3 regions were amplified from genomic DNA by means of the immunoSEQ Assay, a bias-controlled multiplex PCR. Per the original workflow: Nucleated cell counts per sample were estimated from amplification of reference gene primers within the assay. To quantify the absolute abundance of each unique TCRbeta CDR3 rearrangement, sequence reads were collapsed and filtered. For each sample, productive Simpson clonality was calculated by taking the square root of Simpson's diversity index across productive rearrangements. TCRdb took over this immuneACCESS table, retaining in-frame rearrangements with V and J assigned. Such tables are incomplete; in checked studies, under half of the missing clones stem from an unresolved V gene, and the remainder is unexplained. For V, J and clone size, that table is used; D and trimming come from the DNA. The sample profile shows a few hundred thousand clones; around 90% of them were found once. The ten largest clonotypes hold approximately 16% of the sample.

The sample comes from a study of blood T cell repertoires in COVID-19 (dated by TCRdb to the early 2020s). Study-wide context: Samples from collaborators originated in the United States, Italy and Spain and spanned both the acute and convalescent phases of COVID-19. The material from the prospective study consisted of cDNA or gDNA derived from T cells, B-cell-depleted T cells, or PBMCs. Deeply sampled blood TCRbeta repertoires from subjects exposed to, actively infected with, or recovered from COVID-19 were included in the dataset. A freely available public database, intended as a resource for researchers studying the immune response to SARS-CoV-2, is where the repertoires were released. Samples came from the ongoing ImmuneRACE study (first 160 participants) plus 1,254 subjects from 6 global collaborators. The sample metadata nearly always contained a de-identified subject ID, COVID-19 status, age in years and sex. Where available, HLA class I and class II types were obtained from metadata supplied by the sample provider rather than from assay-based typing. The paper as a whole reports these results and caveats: Clinical and demographic metadata were provided uncurated, with the amount varying by source and participant.

In the prospective study, participants were roughly 18 to 89 years old, resided in about two dozen geographic areas of the United States, and were enrolled through a virtual design. To assign participants to cohorts, the prospective study relied on clinical history that participants themselves reported in a screening survey and a study questionnaire. Exposed participants had been in contact with someone with a PCR-confirmed or clinician-diagnosed COVID-19 case within 2 weeks of study entry. Mobile phlebotomists in the prospective study collected whole blood, serum and a nasopharyngeal or oropharyngeal swab from every participant. Additional blood draws and questionnaires over an approximately two-month period could optionally be provided by prospective study participants. Before DNA extraction, prospective study blood samples were shipped either frozen or at room temperature. Including cysteine and phenylalanine, the CDR3 has 14 amino acids. Only the CDR3 region is kept as DNA, spanning 42 bases read in frame from base 1. V sheds 3 bases and J sheds 2 bases, leaving 11 bases between their ends. CDR1 and CDR2 (LNHDA, SQIVND) derive from the germline V gene (reference sequence).

The sequencing input was PBMCs or T cells enriched from blood (not recorded which). This TCR was recovered from a man younger than 40 who had been exposed to COVID-19. Recombination connected TRBV19 to TRBJ2-7; the D gene is possibly TRBD1, with 6 bases matching. The CDR3 region has the sequence CASSIRAGAYEQYF. The DNA is as follows: TGTGCCAGTAGTATTCGGGCAGGGGCCTACGAGCAGTACTTC.